These T cell receptor beta chains were read from a single sample in a study of blood T cells in healthy people across ages. TCRdb redid the calling of the 5' RACE reads with MiXCR, one entry per CDR3 protein. The data contain about 810,000 distinct CDR3 sequences, under 40% of them seen just once; the ten biggest clones take up 10% to 15%. The sequenced sample was blood. All receptors derive from a man between 18 and 35 years old in good health. Both conserved end residues are part of each CDR3. A D gene is named only where the DNA matches it firmly. Where a row states a size, it is once, few, many or the class of an expanded clone; other rows omit it.

TRBJ1-1 NA TRBV12-3/TRBV12-4 NA TGTGCCAGCAGTACGAACCTGAACACTGAAGCTTTCTTT CASSTNLNTEAFF
TRBJ2-1 few TRBV15 NA TGTGCCACCAGCAGGGAGGGTACGAACTCCTACAATGAGCAGTTCTTC CATSREGTNSYNEQFF
TRBJ2-7 once TRBV5-7 NA TGTGCCAGCAGGGATGACAGAAACGAGCAGTACTTC CASRDDRNEQYF
TRBJ2-7 NA TRBV7-9 NA TGTGCCAGCAGCTCGGACGGAAGCTACGGGCAGTACTTC CASSSDGSYGQYF
TRBJ2-4 few TRBV20-1 NA TGCAGTGCTGGTAGCCGGGGTGCCAAAAACATTCAGTACTTC CSAGSRGAKNIQYF
TRBJ1-2 NA TRBV29-1 TRBD1 TGCAGCGCCCAAGGGACAGGGCATGGCTACACCTTC CSAQGTGHGYTF
TRBJ2-1 few TRBV4-3 NA TGCGCCAGCAGCCAAGATGGGGGGTCTTGGGATGAGCAGTTCTTC CASSQDGGSWDEQFF
TRBJ2-3 NA TRBV15 TRBD1 TGTGCCATCAGCTCCGGCCACGGGACAGATACAGATACGCAGTATTTT CAISSGHGTDTDTQYF
TRBJ1-6 few TRBV20-1 NA TGCAGTGCCTCGCACGGTCGGAATTCACCCCTCCACTTT CSASHGRNSPLHF
TRBJ2-2 few TRBV2 NA TGTGCCAGCAGTGAAGTCAGTCTTGGGAACACCGGGGAGCTGTTTTTT CASSEVSLGNTGELFF
TRBJ2-5 many TRBV15 NA TGTGCCACCAGCAGAGATGTTGTTTCACGGGAGACCCAGTACTTC CATSRDVVSRETQYF
TRBJ2-1 NA TRBV20-1 TRBD2 TGCAGTGCTAGGCCCCCTCGGGGGGGTAACAATGAGCAGTTCTTC CSARPPRGGNNEQFF
TRBJ1-1 few TRBV6-6 TRBD1 TGTGCCAGCAGTTACGAGGGGGCCCTGAACACTGAAGCTTTCTTT CASSYEGALNTEAFF
TRBJ2-3 NA TRBV11-2 TRBD1 TGTGCCAGCAGCTACACAGGGGGCAGCACAGATACGCAGTATTTT CASSYTGGSTDTQYF
TRBJ2-7 NA TRBV4-3 NA TGCACCAGCAGCCAAGTGTGGGGGGATTACGAGCAGTACTTC CTSSQVWGDYEQYF
TRBJ2-1 few TRBV7-9 TRBD1 TGTGCCAGCAGCTTAGTCGGACAGGGGGACGATGAGCAGTTCTTC CASSLVGQGDDEQFF
TRBJ1-2 many TRBV25-1 NA TGTGCCAGCAGTGACCGACAGGACAGCTATGGCTACACCTTC CASSDRQDSYGYTF
TRBJ2-3 NA TRBV14 NA TGTGCCGGCAGCCAAGGAGGGGGGCGGAGGACAGATACGCAGTATTTT CAGSQGGGRRTDTQYF
TRBJ1-2 few TRBV6-2/TRBV6-3 NA TGTGCCAGCAGTTACGAACAGGGATGGGCGTCAGGCTATGGCTACACCTTC CASSYEQGWASGYGYTF
TRBJ2-5 NA TRBV5-6 NA TGTGCCAGCAGCACCCTGGACAGCCTACAAGAGACCCAGTACTTC CASSTLDSLQETQYF
TRBJ2-3 few TRBV5-5 NA TGTGCCAGCAGCCTAAGTCCATGGAGCACAGATACGCAGTATTTT CASSLSPWSTDTQYF
TRBJ1-4 few TRBV20-1 NA TGCAGTGCTAGATCGGACGGGGCTAATGAAAAACTGTTTTTT CSARSDGANEKLFF
TRBJ2-1 NA TRBV20-1 NA TGCAGTGCTAGAGGTGCCCTAGAGCGCAATGAGCAGTTCTTC CSARGALERNEQFF
TRBJ1-4 NA TRBV5-1 TRBD1 TGCGCCAGCAGCTTGGAGGACAGGGGCCGTGAAAAACTGTTTTTT CASSLEDRGREKLFF
TRBJ2-3 NA TRBV20-1 NA TGCAGTGCTAGTTGGCGGGACTTAGCAGGAGATACGCAGTATTTT CSASWRDLAGDTQYF
TRBJ2-2 NA TRBV7-2 NA TGTGCCAGCAGCTTAGAATCTAGAGTGAACACCGGGGAGCTGTTTTTT CASSLESRVNTGELFF
TRBJ2-1 NA TRBV28 NA TGTGCCAGCAGTTTGGGGGAGAAATACAATGAGCAGTTCTTC CASSLGEKYNEQFF
TRBJ1-1 NA TRBV7-8 NA TGTGCCAGCAGCCAAATACTCGGGCGGGGCACTGAAGCTTTCTTT CASSQILGRGTEAFF
TRBJ2-6 NA TRBV7-7 TRBD2 TGTGCTAGCAGCTTAGGGGCTAGCGGGGATTACTCTGGGGCCAACGTCCTGACTTTC CASSLGASGDYSGANVLTF
TRBJ2-5 few TRBV28 NA TGTGCCAGCAGTACCCCTTCGGGTCAAGAGACCCAGTACTTC CASSTPSGQETQYF
TRBJ1-1 few TRBV2 NA TGTGCCAGCGAGGGAATGAACACTGAAGCTTTCTTT CASEGMNTEAFF
TRBJ2-5 NA TRBV28 NA TGTGCCAGCAGTTTATTCGGCAGTACGAGAGAGACCCAGTACTTC CASSLFGSTRETQYF
TRBJ1-5 NA TRBV7-9 NA TGTGCCAGCAGCCCCGGGGCAGGGCGACCGCCCCAGCATTTT CASSPGAGRPPQHF
TRBJ1-2 NA TRBV20-1 TRBD1 TGCAGTGCTAACCCGACAGGGTGCCCGGTAGTATACGGCTTCACCTTC CSANPTGCPVVYGFTF
TRBJ2-1 NA TRBV20-1 TRBD2 TGCAGTGCCCCGACTAGCGGATTCTACAATGAGCAGTTCTTC CSAPTSGFYNEQFF
TRBJ1-4 NA TRBV4-3 NA TGCGCCAGCAGCCAAGGTTTGGTGGGGACTAATGAAAAACTGTTTTTT CASSQGLVGTNEKLFF
TRBJ2-7 NA TRBV27 TRBD1 TGTGCCAGCAGTTTATCGTTACAGGGGGCCGCCTACGAGCAGTACTTC CASSLSLQGAAYEQYF
TRBJ2-1 few TRBV6-2/TRBV6-3 NA TGTGCCAGCAGTTACATCGGAGACAGGCTGTACAATGAGCAGTTCTTC CASSYIGDRLYNEQFF
TRBJ2-3 few TRBV14 TRBD2 TGTGCCAGCAGCCCTTACAGATTATTAGCGGGGAGCACAGATACGCAGTATTTT CASSPYRLLAGSTDTQYF
TRBJ2-3 NA TRBV7-2 TRBD1 TGTGCCAGCAGCGCCTTAGGACAGGACCCAGAGACGCAGTATTTT CASSALGQDPETQYF
TRBJ2-1 NA TRBV5-4 NA TGTGCCAGCAGCCCGAGGGGGAGATACAATGAGCAGTTCTTC CASSPRGRYNEQFF
TRBJ2-2 NA TRBV6-5 TRBD1 TGTGCCAGCAGTTACCAGAAGGGGACAGGGGCCCGAACCGGGGAGCTGTTTTTT CASSYQKGTGARTGELFF